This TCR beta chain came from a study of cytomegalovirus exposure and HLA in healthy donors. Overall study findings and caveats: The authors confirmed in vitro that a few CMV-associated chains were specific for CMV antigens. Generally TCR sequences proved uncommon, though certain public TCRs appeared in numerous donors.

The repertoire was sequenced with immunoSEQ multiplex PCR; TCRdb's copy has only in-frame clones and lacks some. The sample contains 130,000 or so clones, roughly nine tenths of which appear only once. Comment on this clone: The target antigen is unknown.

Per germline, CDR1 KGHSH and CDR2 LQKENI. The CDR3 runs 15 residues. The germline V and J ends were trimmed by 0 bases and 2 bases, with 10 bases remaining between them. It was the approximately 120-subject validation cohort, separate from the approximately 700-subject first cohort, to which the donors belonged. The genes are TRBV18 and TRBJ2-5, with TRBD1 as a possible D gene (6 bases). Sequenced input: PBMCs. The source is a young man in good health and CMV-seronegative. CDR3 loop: CASSPPGQIQETQYF. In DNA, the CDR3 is TGTGCCAGCTCACCACCGGGACAAATACAAGAGACCCAGTACTTC.